This T cell receptor (beta chain) was sequenced in a study of CD8+ T cells in alopecia areata. Across the study: Tofacitinib administration persisted for 6 to 18 months, succeeded by 6 months off drug. Regarding the study as a whole: In scalp and blood during tofacitinib, many expanded lesional clones persisted.

This clone occurred a few times. Its specificity is unknown. The treatment is: oral pan-JAK inhibitor, 5-10 mg twice daily. PBMCs provided sorted CD4+ and CD8+ T cells. Sequencing templates came from extracted RNA that was reverse transcribed into cDNA. Produced via immunoSEQ multiplex PCR; TCRdb's table is partial and in-frame only. The data show around 170,000 clones, around 49% seen once. Germline V gene lookup returns CDR1 SGHDT and CDR2 YYEEEE. The CDR3 covers 15 residues. The V and J ends lost 0 bases and 0 bases respectively, with 7 bases between them. The sequence was collected from a human donor with alopecia areata. V usage is TRBV5-6 and J usage is TRBJ2-1; D is tentatively TRBD1 or TRBD2 (5 bases each). The starting material was CD8+ T cells sorted from blood, obtained around week 54, from a patient treated with tofacitinib. The CDR3 spells CASSLGGGSYNEQFF. The CDR3, as DNA: TGTGCCAGCAGCTTGGGTGGGGGCTCCTACAATGAGCAGTTCTTC.